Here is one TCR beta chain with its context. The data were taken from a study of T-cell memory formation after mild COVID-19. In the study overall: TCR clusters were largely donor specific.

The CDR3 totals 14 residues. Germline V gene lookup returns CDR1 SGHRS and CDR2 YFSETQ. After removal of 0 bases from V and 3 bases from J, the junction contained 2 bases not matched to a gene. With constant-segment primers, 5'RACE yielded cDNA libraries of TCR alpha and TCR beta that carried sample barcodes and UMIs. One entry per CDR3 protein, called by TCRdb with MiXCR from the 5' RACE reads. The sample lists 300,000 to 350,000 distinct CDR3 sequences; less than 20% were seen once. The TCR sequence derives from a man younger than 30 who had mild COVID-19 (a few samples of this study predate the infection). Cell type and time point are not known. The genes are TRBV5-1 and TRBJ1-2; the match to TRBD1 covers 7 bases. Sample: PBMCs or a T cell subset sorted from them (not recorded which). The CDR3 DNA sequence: TGCGCCAGCAGCTTGGCCGGGACAGACTATGGCTACACCTTC. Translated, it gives CASSLAGTDYGYTF.